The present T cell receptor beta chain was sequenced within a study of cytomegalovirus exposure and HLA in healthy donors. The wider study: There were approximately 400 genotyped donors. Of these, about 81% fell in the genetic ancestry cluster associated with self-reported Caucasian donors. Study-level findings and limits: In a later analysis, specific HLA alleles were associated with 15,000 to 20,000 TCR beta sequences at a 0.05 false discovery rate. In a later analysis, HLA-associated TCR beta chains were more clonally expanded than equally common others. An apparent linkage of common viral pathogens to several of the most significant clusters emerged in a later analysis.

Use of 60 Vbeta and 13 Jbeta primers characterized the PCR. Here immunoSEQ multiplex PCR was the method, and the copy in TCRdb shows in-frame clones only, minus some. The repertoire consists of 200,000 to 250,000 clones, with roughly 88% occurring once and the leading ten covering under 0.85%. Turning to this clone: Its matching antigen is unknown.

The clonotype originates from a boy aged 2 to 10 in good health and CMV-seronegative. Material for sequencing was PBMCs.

In DNA form, the CDR3 reads TGTGCCAGCAGCTTATTACAGGGAGAGACCCAGTACTTC. Its protein is CASSLLQGETQYF. The genes are TRBV13 and TRBJ2-5; D is perhaps TRBD1 (6 bases). CDR3 size: 13 residues. V dropped 2 bases and J dropped 4 bases, with 8 bases sitting between them. Germline V lookup: CDR1 PRHDT, CDR2 FYEKMQ (reference sequence).